This note documents a single TCR beta chain sequence. The data originate from a study of control samples from healthy donors and cancer patients. Here immunoSEQ multiplex PCR was the method, and the copy in TCRdb shows in-frame clones only, minus some. This sample carries just over 150,000 clones, approximately 96% of them seen once, and the ten largest clones take about 8.5%. The receptor was isolated from a woman aged 40 to 50 in good health. Input material: blood.

CDR3 sequence: CASSLGPGTEQYF. The DNA of the CDR3 is TGTGCCAGCAGCTTAGGCCCAGGGACCGAGCAGTACTTC. The J gene is TRBJ2-7, the V gene TRBV7-9, with D perhaps assigned TRBD1 or TRBD2 (5 bases each). V lost 1 base and J lost 6, with 10 bases in between. The germline CDR1 and CDR2 sequences are SEHNR and FQNEAQ (reference sequence). The CDR3 spans 13 residues.